This T cell receptor (beta chain) derives from a study of T-cell reconstitution after alpha-beta-depleted transplantation in children. Study-level points and caveats: T-cell counts and diversity at one year following transplant were attributed mainly to newly produced T cells. Surviving recipient cells, namely T cells and thymic progenitors, were the source of high day-60 TCRbeta diversity in some patients.

This clonotype has just a few counts. The antigen remains unidentified. For TCRbeta, the library was prepared with unique molecular identifiers. TCRdb itself ran the PCR reads through MiXCR, one entry per CDR3 protein. In the table there are 700,000 to 950,000 distinct CDR3 sequences, 16% of which are singletons. Trimming shortened V by 4 bases and J by 2 bases, and 15 bases separated the two germline ends. Germline assignment: CDR1 SGHAT and CDR2 FQDESV (reference sequence). The CDR3 is 16 amino acids. This chain connects TRBV11-1 to TRBJ2-1; D is undetermined. The clonotype was recovered from a male patient aged 10 to 17 who had a stem cell transplant for acute lymphoblastic leukemia, so the T cells may come from the graft donor. This specimen was PBMCs, mostly from graft donor cells, taken 360 days after TCRalphabeta/CD19-depleted stem cell transplant. CDR3: CASSSPSWSAYNEQFF. CDR3 in DNA: TGTGCCAGCAGCTCCCCTTCTTGGAGTGCCTACAATGAGCAGTTCTTC.